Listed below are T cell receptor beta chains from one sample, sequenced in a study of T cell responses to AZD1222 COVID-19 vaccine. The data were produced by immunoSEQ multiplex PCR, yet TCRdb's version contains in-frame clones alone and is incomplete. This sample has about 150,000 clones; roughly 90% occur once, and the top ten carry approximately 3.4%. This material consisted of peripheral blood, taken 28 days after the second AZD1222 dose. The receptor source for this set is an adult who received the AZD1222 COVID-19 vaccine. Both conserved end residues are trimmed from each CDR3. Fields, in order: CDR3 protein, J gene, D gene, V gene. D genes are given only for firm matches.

CDR3: ASSFGRDSYEQY
J: TRBJ2-7
D: .
V: TRBV5-4

CDR3: ASSFSLGQGNHYEQY
J: TRBJ2-7
D: TRBD1
V: TRBV27

CDR3: ASSFENAYEQY
J: TRBJ2-7
D: .
V: TRBV12-3/TRBV12-4

CDR3: ATLTRQNTEAF
J: TRBJ1-1
D: .
V: TRBV28

CDR3: ASSTGRGLD
J: TRBJ2-7
D: .
V: TRBV27

CDR3: ASSKTRQGVEKLF
J: TRBJ1-4
D: .
V: TRBV21-1

CDR3: ASSPGAVRNTEAF
J: TRBJ1-1
D: .
V: TRBV7-3

CDR3: AISQTGGMNTEAF
J: TRBJ1-1
D: TRBD1
V: TRBV10-3

CDR3: ASSYSGSYEQY
J: TRBJ2-7
D: TRBD2
V: TRBV5-8

CDR3: ASSLDRLYGYT
J: TRBJ1-2
D: .
V: TRBV5-1

CDR3: ASSAAVIYGYT
J: TRBJ1-2
D: .
V: TRBV9

CDR3: ASSLDRLGAYEQY
J: TRBJ2-7
D: .
V: TRBV11-2

CDR3: ASSIRGPGKVF
J: TRBJ1-1
D: .
V: TRBV19

CDR3: ATQRGSLYFDTEAF
J: TRBJ1-1
D: .
V: TRBV10-3

CDR3: ASSLGTGYGYT
J: TRBJ1-2
D: TRBD1
V: TRBV5-1

CDR3: ASSATLGDTQY
J: TRBJ2-3
D: .
V: TRBV5-6

CDR3: ASSYGTDTQY
J: TRBJ2-3
D: .
V: TRBV6-2/TRBV6-3

CDR3: ASILPGTGGITEAF
J: TRBJ1-1
D: TRBD1
V: TRBV28

CDR3: ASSAGGARDYEQY
J: TRBJ2-7
D: TRBD2
V: TRBV11-3

CDR3: ASNRGQGETQY
J: TRBJ2-5
D: TRBD1
V: TRBV10-1

CDR3: ASSMSRSVYNEQF
J: TRBJ2-1
D: .
V: TRBV19

CDR3: ASSPWDRREYEQY
J: TRBJ2-7
D: TRBD1
V: TRBV5-5

CDR3: ASSWYRGQGNIQY
J: TRBJ2-4
D: TRBD1
V: TRBV5-1

CDR3: AISESVAGDEQF
J: TRBJ2-1
D: TRBD2
V: TRBV10-3

CDR3: ASSARQGATDIQETQY
J: TRBJ2-5
D: TRBD1
V: TRBV9

CDR3: ASRFPGQTTGELF
J: TRBJ2-2
D: TRBD1
V: TRBV5-5

CDR3: ASREVQGMGNEQF
J: TRBJ2-1
D: .
V: TRBV28

CDR3: ASSLRQEWYGYT
J: TRBJ1-2
D: .
V: TRBV7-2

CDR3: AWRKDQTGGTEAF
J: TRBJ1-1
D: TRBD1
V: TRBV30

CDR3: ASRKTGGNNEKLF
J: TRBJ1-4
D: TRBD1
V: TRBV11-2

CDR3: ASSPGRSGELF
J: TRBJ2-2
D: .
V: TRBV28

CDR3: ASSSPQGNTEAF
J: TRBJ1-1
D: .
V: TRBV28

CDR3: AISASTGMVNTEAF
J: TRBJ1-1
D: TRBD1
V: TRBV10-3

CDR3: ASSLRVGTNYEQY
J: TRBJ2-7
D: TRBD2
V: TRBV27

CDR3: ASSIGVGTGTETQY
J: TRBJ2-5
D: TRBD1
V: TRBV19

CDR3: ASSHGAGQKLF
J: TRBJ1-4
D: .
V: TRBV7-3

CDR3: ASSTGTGNTIY
J: TRBJ1-3
D: .
V: TRBV10-1

CDR3: AWSVPIVWPGRTGELF
J: TRBJ2-2
D: .
V: TRBV30